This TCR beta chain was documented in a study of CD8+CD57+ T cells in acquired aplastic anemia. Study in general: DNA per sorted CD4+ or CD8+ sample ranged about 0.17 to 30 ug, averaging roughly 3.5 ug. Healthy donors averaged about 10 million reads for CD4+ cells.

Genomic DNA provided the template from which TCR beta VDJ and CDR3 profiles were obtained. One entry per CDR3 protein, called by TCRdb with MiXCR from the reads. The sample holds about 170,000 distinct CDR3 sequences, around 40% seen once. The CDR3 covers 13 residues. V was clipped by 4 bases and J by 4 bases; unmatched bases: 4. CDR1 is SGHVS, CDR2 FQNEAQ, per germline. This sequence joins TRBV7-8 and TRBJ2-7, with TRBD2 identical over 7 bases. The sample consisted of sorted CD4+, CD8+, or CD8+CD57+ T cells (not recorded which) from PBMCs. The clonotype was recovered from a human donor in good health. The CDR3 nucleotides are TGTGCCAGCAGCTGGGGGGGAGTTTACGAGCAGTACTTC. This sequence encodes CASSWGGVYEQYF. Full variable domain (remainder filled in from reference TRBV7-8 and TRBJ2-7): GAGVSQSPRYKVAKRGQDVALRCDPISGHVSLFWYQQALGQGPEFLTYFQNEAQLDKSGLPSDRFFAERPEGSVSTLKIQRTQQEDSAVYLCASSWGGVYEQYFGPGTRLTVT.